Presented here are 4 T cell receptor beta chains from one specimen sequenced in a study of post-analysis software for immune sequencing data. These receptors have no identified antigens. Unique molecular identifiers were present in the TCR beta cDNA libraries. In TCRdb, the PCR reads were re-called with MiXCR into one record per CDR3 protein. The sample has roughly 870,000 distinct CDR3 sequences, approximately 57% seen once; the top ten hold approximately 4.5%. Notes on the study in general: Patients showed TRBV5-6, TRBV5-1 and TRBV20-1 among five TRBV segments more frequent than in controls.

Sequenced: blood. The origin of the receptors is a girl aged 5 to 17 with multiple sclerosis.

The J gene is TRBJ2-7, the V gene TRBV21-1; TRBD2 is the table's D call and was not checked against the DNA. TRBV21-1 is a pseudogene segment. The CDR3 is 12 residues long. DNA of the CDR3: TGTGCCAGCACCAGGCGGAGGCTCGAGCAGTACTTC. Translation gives CASTRRRLEQYF.

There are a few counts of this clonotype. The CDR3 DNA reads as TGCAGTGCTAGTGTATCTTCTGGGGCCAACGTCCTGACTTTC. Residues: CSASVSSGANVLTF. J is TRBJ2-6 and V is TRBV20-1; D ambiguous. V was cut by 3 bases and J by 1 base, with 7 bases left in between. CDR1 is DFQATT, CDR2 SNEGSKA, per germline (reference sequence). This CDR3 comprises 14 residues.

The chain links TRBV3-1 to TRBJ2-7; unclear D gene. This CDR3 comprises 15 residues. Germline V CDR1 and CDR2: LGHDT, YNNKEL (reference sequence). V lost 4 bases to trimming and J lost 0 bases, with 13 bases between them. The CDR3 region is CASSPLDRPSYEQYF. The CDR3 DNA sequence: TGTGCCAGCAGCCCGCTCGACCGTCCCTCCTACGAGCAGTACTTC.

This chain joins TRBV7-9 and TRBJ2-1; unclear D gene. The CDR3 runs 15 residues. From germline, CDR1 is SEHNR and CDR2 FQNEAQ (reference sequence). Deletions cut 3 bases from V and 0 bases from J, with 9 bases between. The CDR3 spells CASSLDESSYNEQFF. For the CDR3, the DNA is TGTGCCAGCAGCTTGGACGAGAGCTCCTACAATGAGCAGTTCTTC.